This T cell receptor beta chain was obtained from a study of shared clonotypes between healthy human individuals. Points from the study as a whole: Compared with memory subsets, naive subsets generally had larger estimated richness.

Terminally differentiated effector memory CD45RA+ cells were left out of the naive CD8 fraction, which was CD45RO-negative and positively selected for CCR7. Trimming took off 3 bases at V and 1 base at J, with 10 bases between the two ends. This CDR3 contains 14 residues. CDR1 SGHDT and CDR2 YYEEEE come from the germline V gene. For every subset, genomic DNA was evenly distributed across several immunoSEQ plates. Roughly 27,000 T cell genomes, or around 200 ng DNA, went into the sorted-subset replicate PCRs. Repertoires were generated with immunoSEQ multiplex PCR, while TCRdb's copy carries only in-frame clones and drops some. The table records 2 million to 2.5 million clones, about 95% of them present only once. With respect to this clone: The antigen is unknown.

The chain has TRBV5-6 and TRBJ1-1; no reliable D call. This clonotype was obtained from a man younger than 35 in good health. Sequencing input: naive CD8+ T cells sorted from blood. For the CDR3, the DNA is TGTGCCAGCAGCTGGGGTTTTGGGAACACTGAAGCTTTCTTT. This gives the protein CASSWGFGNTEAFF.